These 9 T cell receptor beta chains share one sample of origin, sequenced in a study of blood T cell repertoires in COVID-19. Clones were sequenced by immunoSEQ multiplex PCR, and TCRdb holds only the in-frame ones, with some missing. The table has approximately 280,000 clones, roughly 85% seen once; the top ten hold around 2.5%. The sample consisted of PBMCs or T cells enriched from blood (not recorded which). These TCRs come from a woman between 45 and 65 years old who had recovered from COVID-19.

The gene calls are TRBV29-1 and TRBJ1-4; 8 bases agree with TRBD1. Germline lookup yields CDR1 SQVTM and CDR2 ANQGSEA. The CDR3 totals 13 residues. The J segment lost 4 bases and the V segment lost 7 bases, leaving 5 bases of the junction unmatched. CDR3 sequence: CSELGTGNEKLFF. CDR3 DNA: TGCAGCGAACTGGGGACAGGTAATGAAAAACTGTTTTTT.

V is TRBV11-2 and J is TRBJ2-4; D possibly corresponds to TRBD2 (7 bases). Trimming removed 5 bases from V and 7 bases from J, with 12 bases in between. The germline V gene encodes CDR1 SGHAT and CDR2 FQNNGV. This CDR3 comprises 13 residues. CDR3 protein: CASSLGGVNIQYF. The CDR3 region has the DNA TGTGCCAGCAGCCTAGGGGGGGTGAACATTCAGTACTTC.

CDR3 in amino acids: CASRPAGGFGEQFF. Written as DNA, the CDR3 is TGTGCCAGCAGACCAGCGGGAGGGTTCGGTGAGCAGTTCTTC. V and J are TRBV6-5 and TRBJ2-1, with TRBD2 identical over 10 bases. Germline trimming cut 6 bases from V and 9 bases from J; bases unmatched to any gene: 8. Per the germline V gene, CDR1 is MNHEY and CDR2 is SVGAGI. The CDR3 is 14 residues long.

The V gene is TRBV7-8, the J gene TRBJ2-1; the match to TRBD2 covers 10 bases. The ends lost 1 base at V and 8 bases at J; junction bases unmatched: 8. In germline, CDR1 is SGHVS, CDR2 FQNEAQ. The CDR3 consists of 16 residues. CDR3 bases: TGTGCCAGCAGCTTAGGTTATAGCGGGAGGTCGGATGAGCAGTTCTTC. Its protein product is CASSLGYSGRSDEQFF.

The chain links TRBV19 to TRBJ1-5, with 9 bases aligning to TRBD1. The CDR3 contains 13 residues. After removal of 6 bases from V and 5 bases from J, the junction contained 2 bases not matched to a gene. CDR1 is LNHDA, CDR2 SQIVND, per germline (reference sequence). The CDR3 here is CASSYRGHQPQHF. CDR3 sequence (DNA): TGTGCCAGTAGCTACAGGGGGCATCAGCCCCAGCATTTT.

Regarding this clone: Other nucleotide sequences from this sample produce the same CDR3. The genes are TRBV2 and TRBJ1-5; no clear D. V lost 3 bases and J 0 bases, leaving 6 bases between the germline ends. CDR3 length equals 14 residues. CDR1 and CDR2 from the germline V gene are SNHLY and FYNNEI. This CDR3 is CASSDRFSNQPQHF. CDR3 in DNA: TGTGCCAGCAGTGACCGGTTTAGCAATCAGCCCCAGCATTTT.

The V and J genes are TRBV10-2 and TRBJ2-3, with 11 bases that match TRBD2. Germline CDR1 and CDR2: WSHSY and SAAADI. CDR3 length equals 15 residues. The junction had 6 bases not matched to a gene; V was cut back by 6 bases and J by 4 bases. The CDR3 DNA reads as TGCGCCAGCAGGGATAGCGGGGGGGCCCCAGATACGCAGTATTTT. It is translated as CASRDSGGAPDTQYF.

The rearrangement joins TRBV19 to TRBJ1-3; D gene uncertain. Germline values: CDR1 LNHDA, CDR2 SQIVND (reference sequence). V lost 3 bases, J lost 1 base, and 10 bases lay in between. The CDR3 covers 15 residues. The CDR3 sequence: CASSIPLSSGNTIYF. DNA for the CDR3: TGTGCCAGTAGTATTCCCCTATCGTCTGGAAACACCATATATTTT. Full variable domain (outside the CDR3, taken from reference TRBV19 and TRBJ1-3): DGGITQSPKYLFRKEGQNVTLSCEQNLNHDAMYWYRQDPGQGLRLIYYSQIVNDFQKGDIAEGYSVSREKKESFPLTVTSAQKNPTAFYLCASSIPLSSGNTIYFGEGSWLTVV.

This clone has just one count. This chain links TRBV3-1 (or the pseudogene TRBV3-2) with TRBJ2-4; 7 positions match TRBD1. V was pared by 5 bases and J by 2 bases, with 3 bases of the junction left unmatched. The germline V gene has CDR1 LGHDT and CDR2 YNNKEL (reference sequence). This CDR3 has 14 amino acids. In DNA form, the CDR3 reads TGTGCCAGCAGCGGCAGGGGGTCCAAAAACATTCAGTACTTC. It translates to CASSGRGSKNIQYF.